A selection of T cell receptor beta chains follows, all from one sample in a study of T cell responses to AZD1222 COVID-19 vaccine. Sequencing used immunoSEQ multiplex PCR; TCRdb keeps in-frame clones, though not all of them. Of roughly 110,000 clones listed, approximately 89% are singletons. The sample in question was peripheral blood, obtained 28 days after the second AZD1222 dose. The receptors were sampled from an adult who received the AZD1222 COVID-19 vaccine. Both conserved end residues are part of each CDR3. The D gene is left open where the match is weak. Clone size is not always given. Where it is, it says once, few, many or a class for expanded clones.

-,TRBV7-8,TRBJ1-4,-,TGTGCCAGCAGCCCCGTGAGAATCCCCACTAATGAAAAACTGTTTTTT,CASSPVRIPTNEKLFF
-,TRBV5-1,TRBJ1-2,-,TGCGCCAGCAAGGATGGATCTGGGCCCTATGGCTACACCTTC,CASKDGSGPYGYTF
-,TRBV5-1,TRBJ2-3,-,TGCGCCAGCAGCTTGGCAGCGGACAGATCAGATACGCAGTATTTT,CASSLAADRSDTQYF
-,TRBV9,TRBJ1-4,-,TGTGCCAGCAGCGTAGACGGGAATGAAAAACTGTTTTTT,CASSVDGNEKLFF
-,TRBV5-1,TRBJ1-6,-,TGCGCCAGCAGCTTGGCGCTCGATTCACCCCTCCACTTT,CASSLALDSPLHF
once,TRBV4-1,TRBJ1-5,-,TGCGCCAGCAGCCAAGGCGAACTTAATCAGCCCCAGCATTTT,CASSQGELNQPQHF
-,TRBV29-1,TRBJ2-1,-,TGCAGCTCTACATCTGGGGGCCTGGATGAGCAGTTCTTC,CSSTSGGLDEQFF
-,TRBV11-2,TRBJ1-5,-,TGTGCCAGCAGCTCCAGGGGAGGGGATGATAGGCCCCAGCATTTT,CASSSRGGDDRPQHF
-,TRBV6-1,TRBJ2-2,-,TGTGCCAGCAGCTCACACCATACCGGGGAGCTGTTTTTT,CASSSHHTGELFF
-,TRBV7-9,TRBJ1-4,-,TGTGCCAGCAGCTTAGGAACCTGGACAGCCCAGGGTGAAAAACTGTTTTTT,CASSLGTWTAQGEKLFF
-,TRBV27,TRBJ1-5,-,TGTGCCAGCAGTCCATACGGGACACCGAATCAGCCCCAGCATTTT,CASSPYGTPNQPQHF
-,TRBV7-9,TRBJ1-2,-,TGTGCCAGCAGCTTAGGTCAGGGGAGGTACGGCTATGGCTACACCTTC,CASSLGQGRYGYGYTF
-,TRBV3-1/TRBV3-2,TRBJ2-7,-,TGTGCCAGCAGCCAAGGGTACTACGAGCAGTACTTC,CASSQGYYEQYF
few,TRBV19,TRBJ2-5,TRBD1,TGTGCCAGTAGTGGGACAGGGGGCGGGAGAGAGACCCAGTACTTC,CASSGTGGGRETQYF
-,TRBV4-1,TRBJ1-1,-,TGCGCCAGCAGCCAATTCAAAGGGGTGAACACTGAAGCTTTCTTT,CASSQFKGVNTEAFF
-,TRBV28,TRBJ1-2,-,TGTGCCAGCAGTTTATCGGGGGAGCGTGTCTATGGCTACACCTTC,CASSLSGERVYGYTF
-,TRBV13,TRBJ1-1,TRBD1,TGTGCCAGCAGCTTGACAGGGGTTGGCAGTACTGAAGCTTTCTTT,CASSLTGVGSTEAFF
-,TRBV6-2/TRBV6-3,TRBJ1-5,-,TGTGCCAGCAGTTCCTCATGGGGCCAAGGGACTCAGCCCCAGCATTTT,CASSSSWGQGTQPQHF
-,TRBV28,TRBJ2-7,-,TGTGCCAGCAGTTTAGTAGGGTTCTACGAGCAGTACTTC,CASSLVGFYEQYF
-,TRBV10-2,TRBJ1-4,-,TGCGCCAGCACCGTTAAAATTCATGAAAAACTGTTTTTT,CASTVKIHEKLFF
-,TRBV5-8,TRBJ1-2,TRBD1,TGTGCCAGCAGCTTGGATACGGGACAGATTAACTATGGCTACACCTTC,CASSLDTGQINYGYTF
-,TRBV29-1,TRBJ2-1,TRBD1,TGCAGCGTCGTAGACAGGGGTGAGCAGTTCTTC,CSVVDRGEQFF
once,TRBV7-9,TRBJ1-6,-,TGTGCCATCCCGACGAGCTCCTATAATTCACCCCTCCACTTT,CAIPTSSYNSPLHF
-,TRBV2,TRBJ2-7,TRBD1,TGTGCCAGCGCCGGGACAGGGCAGTACGAGCAGTACTTC,CASAGTGQYEQYF
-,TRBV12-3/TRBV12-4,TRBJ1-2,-,TGTGCCAGCAGTTTAGGGACGGAGGATTCCTACACCTTC,CASSLGTEDSYTF
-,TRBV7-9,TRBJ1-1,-,TGTGCCAGCAGCGACAGGAGGGGCACTGAAGCTTTCTTT,CASSDRRGTEAFF
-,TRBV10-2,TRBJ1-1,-,TGCGCCAGCAGTACGGGAGATGAAGAAGCTTTCTTT,CASSTGDEEAFF
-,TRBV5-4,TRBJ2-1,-,TGTGCCAGCAGCTTGCAGGGGCCGTACAATGAGCAGTTCTTC,CASSLQGPYNEQFF
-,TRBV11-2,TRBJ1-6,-,TGTGCCAGCAGCTTAGCCGGGGCTGAGTCACCCCTCCACTTT,CASSLAGAESPLHF
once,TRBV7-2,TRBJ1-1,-,TGTGCCAGCAGCTTACAGGACACTGAAGCTTTCTTT,CASSLQDTEAFF
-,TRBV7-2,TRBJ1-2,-,TGTGCCAGCAGCTTAGCTGGTCAGGCAGGGAGTAATGGCTACACCTTC,CASSLAGQAGSNGYTF
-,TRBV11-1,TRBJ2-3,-,TGTGCCAGCAGCTTAGCGCCAACGAGCACAGATACGCAGTATTTT,CASSLAPTSTDTQYF
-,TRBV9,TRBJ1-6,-,TGTGCCAGCAGCGCAGGAAGCGGTTCACCCCTCCACTTT,CASSAGSGSPLHF
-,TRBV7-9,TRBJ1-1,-,TGTGCCAGCAGCTTAGTAATCTCTTCGGACATGAACACTGAAGCTTTCTTT,CASSLVISSDMNTEAFF
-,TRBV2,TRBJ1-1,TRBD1,TGTGCCGGACGACAGGGAAGCAACACTGAAGCTTTCTTT,CAGRQGSNTEAFF